Each of the 24 T cell receptor beta chains below was sequenced from the same sample in a study of cytomegalovirus exposure and HLA in healthy donors. Use of 60 Vbeta and 13 Jbeta primers characterized the PCR. Sequencing was performed with immunoSEQ multiplex PCR; in TCRdb, only in-frame clones are kept and a portion is missing. Counted here are fewer than 200,000 clones, around 80% occurring once; the ten biggest clones make up roughly 1.9%. The specimen was PBMCs. These TCRs come from a man aged 40-49 years in good health and CMV-seronegative.

The J gene is TRBJ2-4, the V gene TRBV11-2, with 7 bases matching TRBD1. With 4 bases clipped from V and 12 bases from J, the junction kept 9 bases outside the gene matches. CDR3 length equals 13 residues. Germline values: CDR1 SGHAT, CDR2 FQNNGV. In DNA, the CDR3 is TGTGCCAGCAGCTCTTGGGGCAGGGACAGTCAGTACTTC. Translated, it gives CASSSWGRDSQYF.

In regard to this clone: The junction does not match germline at one end; this may be a read error. The chain links TRBV13 to TRBJ2-7, with 14 positions matching TRBD2. The CDR3 is 13 amino acids. Looked up from germline, CDR1 is PRHDT and CDR2 is FYEKMQ (reference sequence). The CDR3 nucleotides are TGTGCCAGCAGCCAAGGGACTAGCGGGAGCCTTACCTTC. It specifies CASSQGTSGSLTF.

This chain joins TRBV7-9 and TRBJ2-3; 14 bases are a match to TRBD2. The germline CDR1 and CDR2 sequences are SEHNR and FQNEAQ (reference sequence). V trimming: 4 bases; J trimming: 4 bases; junction bases outside the gene matches: 7. The CDR3 covers 17 residues. CDR3 amino acids: CASSSGTSGSVSDTQYF. The CDR3 nucleotides are TGTGCCAGCAGCTCCGGGACTAGCGGGAGTGTTTCAGATACGCAGTATTTT.

This clone has a single count. The chain couples TRBV5-1 to TRBJ1-2, with a tentative D call TRBD1 (6 bases). The CDR3 totals 15 residues. CDR1 SGHRS and CDR2 YFSETQ come from the germline V gene. V lost 5 bases to trimming and J lost 1 base, with 15 bases between them. CDR3 nucleotides: TGCGCCAGCAGGGGTCAAACAGGGTTTAACTATGGCTACACCTTC. Translating it yields CASRGQTGFNYGYTF.

The gene calls are TRBV5-1 and TRBJ2-1; TRBD2 matches at 9 bases. The CDR3 extends over 17 amino acids. Germline CDR1 is SGHRS and CDR2 is YFSETQ. The V and J ends lost 1 base and 7 bases, in that order; junction bases with no gene match: 12. DNA for the CDR3: TGCGCCAGCAGCTTGCCTAGCGGGAACAAAAAGGTTAATGAGCAGTTCTTC. It codes for CASSLPSGNKKVNEQFF.

The CDR3 loop is CASSFGGLTYEQYF. The CDR3 bases are TGTGCCAGCAGCTTCGGGGGGCTGACCTACGAGCAGTACTTC. The chain has TRBV13 and TRBJ2-7; D may be TRBD2 (7 bases). This CDR3 is 14 amino acids long. The V gene lost 3 bases and the J gene lost 2 bases, with 11 bases spanning the gap. CDR1 PRHDT and CDR2 FYEKMQ come from the germline V gene (reference sequence). The complete variable domain, with remaining parts taken from reference TRBV13 and TRBJ2-7, reads AAGVIQSPRHLIKEKRETATLKCYPIPRHDTVYWYQQGPGQDPQFLISFYEKMQSDKGSIPDRFSAQQFSDYHSELNMSSLELGDSALYFCASSFGGLTYEQYFGPGTRLTVT.

V and J are TRBV7-9 and TRBJ2-1; 9 nucleotides match TRBD2. This CDR3 is built from 17 residues. Germline V gene sequence: CDR1 SEHNR, CDR2 FQNEAQ (reference sequence). V shed 5 bases, J shed 3 bases, and the junction held 11 bases outside the gene matches. Written as DNA, the CDR3 is TGTGCCAGCAGCCACAAAAGGAGACTAGCGGTCTACAATGAGCAGTTCTTC. It codes for CASSHKRRLAVYNEQFF.

The V gene is TRBV28, the J gene TRBJ2-1, with TRBD1 identical over 8 bases. This CDR3 comprises 15 residues. Germline lookup yields CDR1 MDHEN and CDR2 SYDVKM. V was pared by 3 bases and J by 2 bases, with 3 bases of the junction left unmatched. The CDR3 is CASSFRTGPYNEQFF. Here the CDR3 DNA reads TGTGCCAGCAGTTTCCGGACAGGGCCCTACAATGAGCAGTTCTTC.

This chain connects TRBV7-2 to TRBJ2-1, with D maybe TRBD2 (5 bases). Germline CDR1 and CDR2: SGHTA and FQGNSA. CDR3 size: 14 residues. Trimming removed 4 bases from V and 3 bases from J, with 10 bases in between. CDR3 DNA: TGTGCCAGCAGCTCGAGAGGGATCTACAATGAGCAGTTCTTC. It translates to CASSSRGIYNEQFF.

J is TRBJ2-5 and V is TRBV5-1, with D possibly matching TRBD2 (5 bases). V lost 1 base and J 11 bases, leaving 9 bases between the germline ends. This CDR3 spans 11 amino acids. Germline V gene data show CDR1 as SGHRS and CDR2 as YFSETQ. The CDR3 DNA is TGCGCCAGCAGCTTGATGGAGGAGCAGTACTTC. Amino acid sequence: CASSLMEEQYF.

The rearrangement links TRBV9 to TRBJ1-5; D gene ambiguous. The CDR3 totals 15 residues. Germline CDR1 reads SGDLS; CDR2 reads YYNGEE. The V gene lost 7 bases and the J gene lost 0 bases, with 14 bases spanning the gap. CDR3 sequence (DNA): TGTGCCAGCGCAACCCACAGTAATAGCAATCAGCCCCAGCATTTT. Translation: CASATHSNSNQPQHF.

The rearrangement links TRBV4-1 to TRBJ2-1, with 8 bases aligning to TRBD2. Germline V gene data show CDR1 as MGHRA and CDR2 as YSYEKL. V gave up 2 bases and J gave up 4 bases; unmatched junction bases: 10. This CDR3 spans 17 amino acids. CDR3 sequence: CASSQRTGRAGYNEQFF. The CDR3 nucleotides read TGCGCCAGCAGCCAAAGGACCGGGAGGGCCGGTTACAATGAGCAGTTCTTC.

V and J are TRBV7-9 and TRBJ2-5, with a possible D match to TRBD1 (6 bases). Trimming stripped 1 base from V and 1 base from J, with 10 bases between. The CDR3 extends over 15 amino acids. Per germline, CDR1 SEHNR and CDR2 FQNEAQ (reference sequence). The CDR3, as DNA: TGTGCCAGCAGCTTAGTGGGGGACACCCAAGAGACCCAGTACTTC. Encoded protein: CASSLVGDTQETQYF.

This clone was seen just once. The CDR3 region has the DNA TGCGCCAGCAGTGAGCGGTTGCGCGCCTACGAGCAGTACTTC. Protein: CASSERLRAYEQYF. The rearrangement uses TRBV10-1 and TRBJ2-5; D is unresolved. Near its end, the DNA agrees better with TRBJ2-7, so the J call may be wrong. Germline V gives CDR1 WNHNN, CDR2 SYGVQD (reference sequence). There are 14 residues in the CDR3.

The rearrangement uses TRBV19 and TRBJ1-1, with 7 nucleotides matching TRBD1. CDR1 LNHDA and CDR2 SQIVND come from the germline V gene (reference sequence). This CDR3 is 15 amino acids long. V trimming: 8 bases; J trimming: 3 bases; junction bases outside the gene matches: 12. The CDR3: CASLTKGGSDTEAFF. The CDR3 nucleotides read TGTGCCAGTTTAACTAAAGGGGGCAGCGACACTGAAGCTTTCTTT.

CDR3 amino acids: CASSLGGSPAYEQYF. DNA of the CDR3: TGTGCCAGCAGCTTAGGGGGCTCACCAGCCTACGAGCAGTACTTC. This sequence joins TRBV11-2 and TRBJ2-7; possible D gene TRBD1, 5 bases. From germline, CDR1 is SGHAT and CDR2 FQNNGV. Trimming stripped 1 base from V and 2 bases from J, with 12 bases between. The CDR3 covers 15 residues.

This chain connects TRBV6-5 to TRBJ2-2; 8 bases match TRBD1. Germline CDR1 reads MNHEY; CDR2 reads SVGAGI. J gave up 3 bases and V 7 bases, and 1 base lay outside the gene matches. The CDR3 is 13 amino acids. In DNA form, the CDR3 reads TGTGCCAGCAACAGGGGGGACACCGGGGAGCTGTTTTTT. This encodes CASNRGDTGELFF.

This sequence joins TRBV11-1 and TRBJ2-7; TRBD2 might be the D (6 bases). The CDR3 sequence is 13 residues long. CDR1 is SGHAT, CDR2 FQDESV, per germline (reference sequence). V was clipped by 5 bases and J by 4 bases, with 12 bases between them. In nucleotides, the CDR3 is TGTGCCAGCAGCCCCCCCGGGAGTTACGAGCAGTACTTC. Translated, it gives CASSPPGSYEQYF.

This clone was observed once. The V call is TRBV2, the J call TRBJ1-5; TRBD1 matches 7 bases. V gave up 3 bases and J gave up 1 base; unmatched junction bases: 6. Germline V gene sequence: CDR1 SNHLY, CDR2 FYNNEI. This CDR3 contains 16 residues. The CDR3 reads CASSDRGGQSNQPQHF. The CDR3 DNA follows: TGTGCCAGCAGTGATAGAGGGGGCCAAAGCAATCAGCCCCAGCATTTT. Full variable domain (rest looked up from reference TRBV2 and TRBJ1-5): EPEVTQTPSHQVTQMGQEVILRCVPISNHLYFYWYRQILGQKVEFLVSFYNNEISEKSEIFDDQFSVERPDGSNFTLKIRSTKLEDSAMYFCASSDRGGQSNQPQHFGDGTRLSIL.

The V and J genes are TRBV11-2 and TRBJ1-1; D is unresolved. The germline V gene has CDR1 SGHAT and CDR2 FQNNGV. The germline V and J ends were trimmed by 5 bases and 1 base, with 14 bases remaining between them. The CDR3 totals 15 residues. The CDR3 DNA reads as TGTGCCAGCAGCACGGATGGCAGGCCGAACACTGAAGCTTTCTTT. Translating it yields CASSTDGRPNTEAFF.

Concerning this clone itself: Within the sample, other DNA sequences also encode this same CDR3. The V gene is TRBV27, the J gene TRBJ1-5; possible D gene TRBD1, 6 bases. The CDR3 length is 20 residues. Germline-derived CDR1 and CDR2 are MNHEY and SMNVEV (reference sequence). V was cut by 2 bases and J by 7 bases, with 30 bases left in between. As DNA, the CDR3 is TGTGCCAGCAGTTTAGGCCCGCCATCTTGGACAGCTCCTTGGGAACAGCCCCAGCATTTT. This encodes CASSLGPPSWTAPWEQPQHF.

This chain links TRBV2 with TRBJ1-2, with D maybe TRBD1 (6 bases). This CDR3 contains 17 residues. The V gene lost 7 bases and the J gene lost 4 bases, with 25 bases spanning the gap. Germline V CDR1 and CDR2: SNHLY, FYNNEI. CDR3 sequence reads: CASTLWGRRGDSYGYTF. DNA of the CDR3: TGTGCCAGCACTCTGTGGGGTCGCAGGGGTGATAGCTATGGCTACACCTTC.

A word on this clone: The sample contains more than one DNA sequence encoding this CDR3. The rearrangement joins TRBV5-4 to TRBJ2-7, with 7 bases fitting TRBD2. This CDR3 contains 14 residues. CDR1 SGHNT and CDR2 YYREEE come from the germline V gene (reference sequence). The V gene end was trimmed by 0 bases and the J gene end by 2 bases; junction bases not matched to a gene: 2. This chain's CDR3 is CASSLEAGAYEQYF. CDR3 DNA: TGTGCCAGCAGCTTGGAGGCGGGGGCCTACGAGCAGTACTTC.

This clone turned up a few times. The same CDR3 can be traced to other DNA sequences in this sample. The chain combines TRBV15 with TRBJ2-2; 8 bases are shared with TRBD2. The ends lost 0 bases at V and 4 bases at J; junction bases unmatched: 7. From germline, CDR1 is LNHNV and CDR2 YYDKDF (reference sequence). This CDR3 contains 17 residues. CDR3 nucleotide sequence: TGTGCCACCAGCAGAGATAGGCTTGCGGGAGGCACCGGGGAGCTGTTTTTT. Encoded protein: CATSRDRLAGGTGELFF. Full variable domain (remainder filled in from reference TRBV15 and TRBJ2-2): DAMVIQNPRYQVTQFGKPVTLSCSQTLNHNVMYWYQQKSSQAPKLLFHYYDKDFNNEADTPDNFQSRRPNTSFCFLDIRSPGLGDTAMYLCATSRDRLAGGTGELFFGEGSRLTVL.